A selection of T cell receptor beta chains follows, all from one sample in a study of cytomegalovirus exposure and HLA in healthy donors. Sequencing used immunoSEQ multiplex PCR; TCRdb keeps in-frame clones, though not all of them. The data show tens of thousands of clones, 60% to 85% seen once. The material sequenced was PBMCs. The origin of the receptors is a male donor in good health and CMV-seropositive. CDR3s include the opening cysteine and the closing phenylalanine or tryptophan. Fields, in order: V gene, D gene, clone size, J gene, CDR3 protein, CDR3 DNA. The D gene is left open where the match is weak. Not all rows give a size; the values are once, few, many and, for expanded clones, a class.

>TRBV5-1|NA|NA|TRBJ1-4
CASSQRDGGEEKLFF
TGCGCCAGCAGCCAACGGGACGGGGGGGAGGAAAAACTGTTTTTT
>TRBV7-9|NA|NA|TRBJ1-6
CASSQDSGQGSPLHF
TGCGCCAGCAGCCAAGATTCTGGCCAGGGTTCACCCCTCCACTTT
>TRBV6-5|NA|NA|TRBJ2-7
CAATRGPLSYEQYF
TGTGCCGCCACGCGGGGCCCCCTCTCCTACGAGCAGTACTTC
>TRBV2|NA|NA|TRBJ1-2
CASSPGQPSYGYPF
TGTGCCAGCAGTCCTGGACAGCCCTCGTATGGCTACCCCTTC
>TRBV5-1|NA|NA|TRBJ2-2
CASSIAGELFF
TGCGCCAGCAGCATCGCCGGGGAGCTGTTTTTT
>TRBV7-6|NA|NA|TRBJ1-3
CASSLTEGNTIYF
TGTGCCAGCAGCCTCACGGAGGGAAACACCATATATTTT
>TRBV6-5|NA|NA|TRBJ2-7
CASSPFWGDSYEQYF
TGTGCCAGCAGCCCCTTTTGGGGGGATTCCTACGAGCAGTACTTC
>TRBV28|TRBD2|once|TRBJ2-7
CASSSSGNLYEQYF
TGTGCCAGCAGCTCCAGCGGGAACCTCTACGAGCAGTACTTC
>TRBV28|NA|NA|TRBJ1-1
CASSITLRGYTEAFF
TGTGCCAGCAGCATAACCCTCAGGGGTTACACTGAAGCTTTCTTT
>TRBV18|NA|NA|TRBJ2-5
CASSSGNQETQYF
TGTGCCAGCTCATCGGGGAACCAAGAGACCCAGTACTTC
>TRBV28|TRBD2|NA|TRBJ2-3
CASSSTYWTSGSYADTQYF
TGTGCCAGCAGTTCCACCTACTGGACTAGCGGGAGTTATGCGGATACGCAGTATTTT
>TRBV27|TRBD1|NA|TRBJ1-5
CASRPRTDREQPQHF
TGTGCCAGCAGACCAAGAACGGACAGGGAACAGCCCCAGCATTTT
>TRBV19|NA|NA|TRBJ2-7
CASSIDDGPYEQYF
TGTGCCAGTAGTATAGATGATGGGCCCTACGAGCAGTACTTC
>TRBV28|NA|once|TRBJ2-7
CASSSNRGGNDEQYF
TGTGCCAGCAGTTCGAACAGGGGAGGAAACGACGAGCAGTACTTC
>TRBV11-2|NA|NA|TRBJ2-3
CASSLGNSLSMDTQYF
TGTGCCAGCAGCTTAGGAAACAGCCTGTCGATGGATACGCAGTATTTT